The next 6 T cell receptor beta chains were all read from a single sample in a study of B cell selection in AIRE deficiency. Assay: immunoSEQ multiplex PCR; the TCRdb copy retains only in-frame clones and omits some. Of 20,000 to 25,000 clones listed, about 95% are singletons. The regulatory T cell sort gate was CD4+CD25hiCD127low/negative. The sequenced sample consisted of Tregs sorted from PBMCs. The receptor source for this set is a human donor with AIRE deficiency.

In this sample, this clone turned up once. The rearrangement links TRBV6-5 to TRBJ1-2; D ambiguous. The V end was cut by 2 bases, the J end by 4 bases, with 8 bases between. Germline values: CDR1 MNHEY, CDR2 SVGAGI. The CDR3 length is 13 residues. CDR3 region: CASSYREGYGYTF. In nucleotides, the CDR3 is TGTGCCAGCAGTTACAGGGAAGGCTATGGCTACACCTTC.

This chain links TRBV18 with TRBJ2-1; 9 bases are shared with TRBD2. The germline V gene has CDR1 KGHSH and CDR2 LQKENI. V dropped 6 bases and J dropped 4; count of bases not matched to a gene: 10. This CDR3 has 16 amino acids. CDR3 protein: CASSRLAGIQYNEQFF. The CDR3 nucleotides read TGTGCCAGCTCTCGGCTAGCGGGAATTCAGTACAATGAGCAGTTCTTC.

The chain links TRBV5-8 to TRBJ1-4; D call uncertain. Between the trimmed V and J ends, which lost 5 bases and 0 bases, there was a span of 17 bases. CDR3 length equals 17 residues. CDR1 SGHTS and CDR2 YDEGEE come from the germline V gene. CDR3 sequence: CASSTTLIAATNEKLFF. The CDR3 DNA reads as TGTGCCAGCAGTACGACACTTATAGCGGCAACTAATGAAAAACTGTTTTTT.

The chain joins TRBV25-1 to TRBJ2-3; no firm D call. This CDR3 comprises 13 residues. Trimming stripped 5 bases from V and 0 bases from J, with 6 bases between. The germline gives CDR1 MGHDK, CDR2 SYGVNS. The CDR3 bases are TGTGCCAGCAGTTTTTCTAGCACAGATACGCAGTATTTT. Its translation is CASSFSSTDTQYF.

This clone was picked up one time. The rearrangement links TRBV5-1 to TRBJ2-7; TRBD2 matches at 8 bases. Germline values: CDR1 SGHRS, CDR2 YFSETQ. The ends lost 1 base at V and 0 bases at J; junction bases unmatched: 0. CDR3 length equals 14 residues. The DNA for the CDR3 is TGCGCCAGCAGCTTGACTAGCGGCTCCTACGAGCAGTACTTC. This gives the protein CASSLTSGSYEQYF.

The chain links TRBV28 to TRBJ1-6, with unresolved D. The V end was cut by 4 bases, the J end by 7 bases, with 5 bases between. CDR1 and CDR2 (germline): MDHEN, SYDVKM. The CDR3 length is 12 residues. CDR3 in amino acids: CASSWGNSPLHF. CDR3 sequence (DNA): TGTGCCAGCAGTTGGGGAAATTCACCCCTCCACTTT.